The present TCR beta chain was sequenced within a study of blood T cell repertoires in COVID-19. About the study: Sites in the United States, Italy and Spain provided acute and convalescent COVID-19 samples. T cells, B-cell-depleted T cells, or PBMCs supplied cDNA or gDNA.

Original analysis: Amplified reference gene primers provided the basis for estimating nucleated cell counts. Repertoires were generated with immunoSEQ multiplex PCR, while TCRdb's copy carries only in-frame clones and drops some. V, J and clone size reflect that table, while D and trimming were determined from the DNA. The data contain a few hundred thousand clones, about three quarters of them seen just once; the ten biggest clones take up around 3.4%. From germline, CDR1 is SNHLY and CDR2 FYNNEI. There are 15 residues in the CDR3. Trimming took off 6 bases at V and 0 bases at J, with 11 bases between the two ends.

The chain has TRBV2 and TRBJ2-2; D uncertain. Sequencing was carried out using peripheral blood. The TCR was taken from an elderly woman with acute or convalescent COVID-19. The CDR3 loop reads CASSTIVANTGELFF. The CDR3 DNA reads as TGTGCCAGCAGCACTATCGTAGCGAACACCGGGGAGCTGTTTTTT. The variable domain in full, completed from reference TRBV2 and TRBJ2-2, reads EPEVTQTPSHQVTQMGQEVILRCVPISNHLYFYWYRQILGQKVEFLVSFYNNEISEKSEIFDDQFSVERPDGSNFTLKIRSTKLEDSAMYFCASSTIVANTGELFFGEGSRLTVL.